This TCR beta chain was sequenced during a study of T cell responses to AZD1222 COVID-19 vaccine. Overall study findings and caveats: Mostly white British, mostly female donors; authors suggested clonal diversity may be underestimated.

Germline V gives CDR1 KGHDR, CDR2 SFDVKD. The CDR3 extends over 14 amino acids. V was trimmed by 2 bases and J by 0 bases, leaving 6 bases between them. TCRdb's copy holds only in-frame clones and misses some; the assay was immunoSEQ multiplex PCR. Here the sample spans some 130,000 clones, about 93% being singletons. Second-dose recipients at about 4 or about 12 weeks were treated as one pooled group. In regard to this clone: Its antigen is not identified.

This sequence originates from an adult who received the AZD1222 COVID-19 vaccine. The V and J genes are TRBV24-1 and TRBJ1-2, with D possibly TRBD1 on 6 matching bases. The material was peripheral blood, obtained 28 days after the second AZD1222 dose. DNA for the CDR3: TGTGCCACCAGTGATTGGACAGCTAACTATGGCTACACCTTC. Protein: CATSDWTANYGYTF.